The next 3 T cell receptor beta chains were all read from a single sample in a study of T cell responses to AZD1222 COVID-19 vaccine. Method: immunoSEQ multiplex PCR; TCRdb's copy keeps in-frame clones and lacks some. The table has around 100,000 clones, more than 70% seen once. Sequencing was performed on peripheral blood, taken on day 0 of AZD1222 vaccination. These receptors were collected from an adult in good health.

The V and J genes are TRBV7-3 and TRBJ2-3; 13 bases fit TRBD2. This CDR3 has 17 residues. CDR1 SGHTA and CDR2 FQGTGA come from the germline V gene. With 4 bases clipped from V and 1 base from J, the junction kept 5 bases outside the gene matches. Here the CDR3 reads CASSSPLAGGGTDTQYF. The CDR3 coding sequence is TGTGCCAGCAGCTCACCACTAGCGGGAGGGGGCACAGATACGCAGTATTTT.

The chain has TRBV9 and TRBJ1-5; D gene uncertain. The CDR3 has 15 amino acids. Germline CDR1 reads SGDLS; CDR2 reads YYNGEE. With 3 bases removed from V and 2 bases from J, the gap between germline ends came to 12 bases. The CDR3 region has the DNA TGTGCCAGCAGCGGTAAGGGTAGTGGCAATCAGCCCCAGCATTTT. Translation: CASSGKGSGNQPQHF.

This rearrangement joins TRBV7-9 to TRBJ1-4; D not certain. Germline-derived CDR1 and CDR2 are SEHNR and FQNEAQ (reference sequence). This CDR3 spans 11 amino acids. Trimming left V 2 bases short and J 8 bases short, with 3 bases between. This CDR3 reads CASSLTEKLFF. CDR3 DNA: TGTGCCAGCAGCTTAACCGAAAAACTGTTTTTT.